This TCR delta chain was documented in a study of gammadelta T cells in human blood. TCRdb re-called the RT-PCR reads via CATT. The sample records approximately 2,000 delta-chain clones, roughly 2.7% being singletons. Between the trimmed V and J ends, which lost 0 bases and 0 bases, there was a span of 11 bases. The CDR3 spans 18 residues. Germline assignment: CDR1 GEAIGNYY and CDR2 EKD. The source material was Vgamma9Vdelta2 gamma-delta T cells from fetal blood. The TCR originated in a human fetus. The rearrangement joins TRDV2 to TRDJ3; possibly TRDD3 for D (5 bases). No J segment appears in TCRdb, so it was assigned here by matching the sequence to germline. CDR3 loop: CACDTLGHHSWDTRQMFF. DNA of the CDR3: TGTGCCTGTGACACCCTGGGCCACCACTCCTGGGACACCCGACAGATGTTTTTC.